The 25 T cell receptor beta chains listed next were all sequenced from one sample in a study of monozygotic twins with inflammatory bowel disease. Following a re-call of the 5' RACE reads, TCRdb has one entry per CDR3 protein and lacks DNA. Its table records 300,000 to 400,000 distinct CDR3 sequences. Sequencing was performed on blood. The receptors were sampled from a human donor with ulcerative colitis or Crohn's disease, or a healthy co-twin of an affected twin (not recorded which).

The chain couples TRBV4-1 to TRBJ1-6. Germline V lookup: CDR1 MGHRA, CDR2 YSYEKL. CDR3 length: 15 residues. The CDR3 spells CASSPTGPLNSPLHF.

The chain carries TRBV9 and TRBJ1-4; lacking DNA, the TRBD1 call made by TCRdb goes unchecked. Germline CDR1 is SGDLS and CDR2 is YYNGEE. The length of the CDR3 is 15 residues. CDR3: CASSIWGQPYEKLFF.

CDR3 residues: CASSLRVWDTDTQYF. The J gene is TRBJ2-3, the V gene TRBV11-2. The CDR3 has 15 residues. The V gene's germline CDR1 is SGHAT and CDR2 FQNNGV.

CDR3 in amino acids: CSAPIAGLRGTDTQYF. V is TRBV20-1 and J is TRBJ2-3; the D gene TCRdb calls, TRBD2, cannot be checked with no DNA. This CDR3 region has 16 residues. CDR1 is DFQATT and CDR2 is SNEGSKA in the germline V gene (reference sequence).

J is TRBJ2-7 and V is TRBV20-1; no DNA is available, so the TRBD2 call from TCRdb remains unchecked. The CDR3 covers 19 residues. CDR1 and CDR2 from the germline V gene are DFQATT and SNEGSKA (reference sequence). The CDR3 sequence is CSARDRRLAGYGPSYEQYF.

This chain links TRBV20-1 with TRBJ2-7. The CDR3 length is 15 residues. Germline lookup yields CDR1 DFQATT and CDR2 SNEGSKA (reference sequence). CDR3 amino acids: CSARDFRTVEYEQYF.

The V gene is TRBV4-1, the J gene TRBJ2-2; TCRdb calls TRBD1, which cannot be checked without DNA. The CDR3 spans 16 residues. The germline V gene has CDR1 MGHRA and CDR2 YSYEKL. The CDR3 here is CASSQGGQGRTGELFF.

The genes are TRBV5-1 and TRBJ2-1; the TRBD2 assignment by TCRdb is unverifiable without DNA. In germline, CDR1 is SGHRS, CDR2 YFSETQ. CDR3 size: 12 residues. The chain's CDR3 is CASSLVAGEQFF.

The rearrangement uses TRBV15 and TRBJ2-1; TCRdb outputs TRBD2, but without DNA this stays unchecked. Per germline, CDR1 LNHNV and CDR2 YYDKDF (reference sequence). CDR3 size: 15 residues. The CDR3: CATSRGLAGEFEQFF.

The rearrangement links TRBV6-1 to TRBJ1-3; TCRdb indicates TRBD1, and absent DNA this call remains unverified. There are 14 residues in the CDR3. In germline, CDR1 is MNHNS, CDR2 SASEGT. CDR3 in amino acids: CASTETGSGNTIYF.

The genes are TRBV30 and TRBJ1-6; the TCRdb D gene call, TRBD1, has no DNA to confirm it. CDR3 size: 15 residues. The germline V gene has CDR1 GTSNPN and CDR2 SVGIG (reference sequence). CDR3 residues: CAWSPGGQGDSPLHF.

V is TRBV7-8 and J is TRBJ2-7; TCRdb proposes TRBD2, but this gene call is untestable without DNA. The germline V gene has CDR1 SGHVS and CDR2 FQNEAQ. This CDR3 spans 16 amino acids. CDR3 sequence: CASIGGLAGGFYEQYF.

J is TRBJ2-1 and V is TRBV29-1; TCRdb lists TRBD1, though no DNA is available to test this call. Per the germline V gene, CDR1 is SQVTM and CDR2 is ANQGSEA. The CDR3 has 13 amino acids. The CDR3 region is CSVPGTGRYEQFF.

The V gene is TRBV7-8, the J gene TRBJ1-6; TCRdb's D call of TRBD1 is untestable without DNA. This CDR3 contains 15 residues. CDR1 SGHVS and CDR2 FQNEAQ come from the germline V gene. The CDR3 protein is CASSLAGTGYRPLHF.

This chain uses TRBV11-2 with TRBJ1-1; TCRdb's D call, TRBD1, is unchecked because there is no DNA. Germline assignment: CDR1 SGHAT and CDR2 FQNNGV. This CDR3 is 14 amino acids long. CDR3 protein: CASSLDPRGTEAFF.

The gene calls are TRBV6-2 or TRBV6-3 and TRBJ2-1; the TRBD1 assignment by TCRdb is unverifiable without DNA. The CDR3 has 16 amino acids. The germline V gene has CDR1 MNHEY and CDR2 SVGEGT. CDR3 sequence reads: CASSYSIRGTYNEQFF.

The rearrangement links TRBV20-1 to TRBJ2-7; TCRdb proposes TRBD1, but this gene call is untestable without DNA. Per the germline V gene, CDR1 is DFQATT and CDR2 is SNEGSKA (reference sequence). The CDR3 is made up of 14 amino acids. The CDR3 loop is CSARDTRLTYEQYF.

The CDR3 here is CASTQPRGDTQYF. The gene calls are TRBV6-5 and TRBJ2-3; without DNA, the TCRdb call of TRBD1 cannot be checked. This CDR3 region has 13 residues. In germline, CDR1 is MNHEY, CDR2 SVGAGI.

The CDR3 here is CASSPKTSGVYEQYF. The rearrangement uses TRBV12-3 or TRBV12-4 and TRBJ2-7; TCRdb proposes TRBD2, but this gene call is untestable without DNA. This CDR3 spans 15 amino acids.

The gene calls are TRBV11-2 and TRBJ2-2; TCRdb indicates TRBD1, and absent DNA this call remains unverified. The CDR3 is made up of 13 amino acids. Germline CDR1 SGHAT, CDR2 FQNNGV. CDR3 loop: CASSRQETGELFF. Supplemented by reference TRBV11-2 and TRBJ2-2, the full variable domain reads EAGVAQSPRYKIIEKRQSVAFWCNPISGHATLYWYQQILGQGPKLLIQFQNNGVVDDSQLPKDRFSAERLKGVDSTLKIQPAKLEDSAVYLCASSRQETGELFFGEGSRLTVL.

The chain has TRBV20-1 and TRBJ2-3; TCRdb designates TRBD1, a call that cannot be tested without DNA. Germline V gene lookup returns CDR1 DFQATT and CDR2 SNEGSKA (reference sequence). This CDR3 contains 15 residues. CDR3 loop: CSANLAPVGTDTQYF.

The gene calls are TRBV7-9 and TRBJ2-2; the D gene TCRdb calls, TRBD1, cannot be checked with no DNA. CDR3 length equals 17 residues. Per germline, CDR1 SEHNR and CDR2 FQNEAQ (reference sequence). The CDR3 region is CASSPPTGQGNTGELFF.

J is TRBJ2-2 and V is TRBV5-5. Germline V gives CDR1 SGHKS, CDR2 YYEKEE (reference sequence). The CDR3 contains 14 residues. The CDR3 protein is CASSLGFTTGELFF.

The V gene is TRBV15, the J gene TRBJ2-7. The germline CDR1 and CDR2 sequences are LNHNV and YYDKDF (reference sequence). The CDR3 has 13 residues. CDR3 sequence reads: CATSPQWGYELYF.

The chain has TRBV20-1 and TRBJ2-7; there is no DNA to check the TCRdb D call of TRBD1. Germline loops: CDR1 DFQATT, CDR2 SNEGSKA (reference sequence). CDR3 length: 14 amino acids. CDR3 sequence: CSAEGDGSSYEQYF.